A single sample is the source of the 20 T cell receptor beta chains below, sequenced in a study of T cell responses to AZD1222 COVID-19 vaccine. Only in-frame clones appear in the TCRdb table, and some are missing; sequencing was by immunoSEQ multiplex PCR. Of around 130,000 clones in the sample, 94% were seen once. This sample comprised peripheral blood, obtained on day 0 of AZD1222 vaccination. The receptor source for this set is an adult in good health.

The V and J genes are TRBV6-2 or TRBV6-3 and TRBJ2-1, with 15 bases lining up with TRBD2. CDR1 and CDR2 from the germline V gene are MNHEY and SVGEGT. This CDR3 contains 19 residues. V shed 3 bases, J shed 7 bases, and the junction held 13 bases outside the gene matches. CDR3 protein: CASSYPRTSGRASGNEQFF. DNA for the CDR3: TGTGCCAGCAGTTATCCGAGGACTAGCGGGAGGGCCTCGGGGAATGAGCAGTTCTTC.

V is TRBV13 and J is TRBJ2-7, with 7 bases that match TRBD1. The CDR3 extends over 15 amino acids. Unmatched junction bases numbered 10, after V lost 6 bases and J lost 2 bases. CDR1 and CDR2 (germline): PRHDT, FYEKMQ (reference sequence). In DNA form, the CDR3 reads TGTGCCAGCAGGCCTCCCAGGGACAGACCCTACGAGCAGTACTTC. It codes for CASRPPRDRPYEQYF. The variable domain in full, completed from reference TRBV13 and TRBJ2-7, reads AAGVIQSPRHLIKEKRETATLKCYPIPRHDTVYWYQQGPGQDPQFLISFYEKMQSDKGSIPDRFSAQQFSDYHSELNMSSLELGDSALYFCASRPPRDRPYEQYFGPGTRLTVT.

V usage is TRBV10-3 and J usage is TRBJ1-5; no clear D gene. The CDR3 sequence is 15 residues long. Germline V gene lookup returns CDR1 ENHRY and CDR2 SYGVKD. V lost 0 bases and J 0 bases, leaving 6 bases between the germline ends. The CDR3 nucleotides are TGTGCCATCAGTGAGTCGACGGCTAGCAATCAGCCCCAGCATTTT. Its translation is CAISESTASNQPQHF.

The V call is TRBV19, the J call TRBJ2-7; no clear D. The CDR3 loop spans 12 amino acids. Germline-derived CDR1 and CDR2 are LNHDA and SQIVND (reference sequence). Trimming took 5 bases from V and 3 from J, leaving 8 bases between them. DNA for the CDR3: TGTGCCAGTAGTGTTCCCCTCTACGAGCAGTACTTC. This sequence encodes CASSVPLYEQYF.

The count of this clone is one. V is TRBV14 and J is TRBJ2-7, with D possibly matching TRBD1 (5 bases). Germline V gene sequence: CDR1 SGHDN, CDR2 FVKESK. CDR3 length: 16 amino acids. V lost 1 base, J lost 3 bases, and 16 bases lay in between. The CDR3 DNA reads TGTGCCAGCAGCCAAGTCAAGGGGCGTCGGGTCTACGAGCAGTACTTC. Translating it yields CASSQVKGRRVYEQYF.

The rearrangement links TRBV7-2 to TRBJ1-1; tentative D call: TRBD1 (5 bases). V lost 1 base and J 0 bases, leaving 9 bases between the germline ends. The CDR3 covers 15 residues. CDR1 is SGHTA, CDR2 FQGNSA, per germline. The CDR3 reads CASSLVAQVNTEAFF. CDR3 nucleotides: TGTGCCAGCAGCTTAGTGGCACAGGTGAACACTGAAGCTTTCTTT.

The table lists this clone with many counts. V gene TRBV5-4 combines with J gene TRBJ2-1; D call uncertain. Trimming left V 10 bases short and J 0 bases short, with 17 bases between. CDR3 length equals 15 residues. Germline CDR1 reads SGHNT; CDR2 reads YYREEE (reference sequence). The CDR3 sequence is CACEKSQSSYNEQFF. The CDR3 region has the DNA TGTGCCTGCGAGAAGAGCCAGAGCTCCTACAATGAGCAGTTCTTC.

The rearrangement joins TRBV29-1 to TRBJ1-1; 10 positions agree with TRBD1. Per germline, CDR1 SQVTM and CDR2 ANQGSEA. The CDR3 has 13 amino acids. V gave up 6 bases and J gave up 0 bases; unmatched junction bases: 1. CDR3 amino acids: CSVGTGVNTEAFF. The CDR3 DNA reads TGCAGCGTGGGGACAGGGGTGAACACTGAAGCTTTCTTT.

A single count supports this clone. The chain joins TRBV2 to TRBJ2-5, with D unresolved. V lost 7 bases, J lost 4 bases, and 10 bases lay in between. Germline lookup yields CDR1 SNHLY and CDR2 FYNNEI. The length of the CDR3 is 12 residues. CDR3 region: CASTPHGETQYF. Written as DNA, the CDR3 is TGTGCCAGCACCCCCCATGGAGAGACCCAGTACTTC. Filled out from reference TRBV2 and TRBJ2-5, the complete variable domain reads EPEVTQTPSHQVTQMGQEVILRCVPISNHLYFYWYRQILGQKVEFLVSFYNNEISEKSEIFDDQFSVERPDGSNFTLKIRSTKLEDSAMYFCASTPHGETQYFGPGTRLLVL.

The V gene is TRBV18, the J gene TRBJ1-3; D unresolved. This CDR3 region has 15 residues. V was trimmed by 0 bases and J by 0 bases, leaving 6 bases between them. Looked up from germline, CDR1 is KGHSH and CDR2 is LQKENI. CDR3: CASSPPSNSGNTIYF. The CDR3 DNA follows: TGTGCCAGCTCACCACCGAGCAACTCTGGAAACACCATATATTTT. Looking up the rest from reference TRBV18 and TRBJ1-3 gives the full variable domain: NAGVMQNPRHLVRRRGQEARLRCSPMKGHSHVYWYRQLPEEGLKFMVYLQKENIIDESGMPKERFSAEFPKEGPSILRIQQVVRGDSAAYFCASSPPSNSGNTIYFGEGSWLTVV.

The chain employs TRBV5-4 and TRBJ1-3; tentative D call: TRBD1 (6 bases). CDR1 and CDR2 (germline): SGHNT, YYREEE (reference sequence). There are 14 residues in the CDR3. Between the trimmed V and J ends, which lost 5 bases and 1 base, there was a span of 10 bases. The CDR3 region has the DNA TGTGCCAGCAGTCCAGGGGTATCTGGAAACACCATATATTTT. This encodes CASSPGVSGNTIYF.

The rearrangement uses TRBV27 and TRBJ2-1; D unresolved. This CDR3 spans 14 amino acids. Germline CDR1 MNHEY, CDR2 SMNVEV (reference sequence). Trimming pared 8 bases from V and 6 bases from J, leaving 17 bases between. The CDR3 protein is CASCLLTGFNEQFF. In DNA, the CDR3 is TGTGCCAGCTGTCTCCTCACCGGGTTCAATGAGCAGTTCTTC.

The V call is TRBV7-2, the J call TRBJ2-1; a possible D gene is TRBD1 (6 bases). The CDR3 spans 15 residues. Germline values: CDR1 SGHTA, CDR2 FQGNSA. The V and J ends lost 4 bases and 0 bases respectively, with 10 bases between them. This CDR3 reads CASSSRGGSYNEQFF. Here the CDR3 DNA reads TGTGCCAGCAGCTCCCGAGGGGGCTCCTACAATGAGCAGTTCTTC.

The chain is built from TRBV27 and TRBJ1-4; D gene unclear. V lost 2 bases and J 5 bases, leaving 9 bases between the germline ends. From germline, CDR1 is MNHEY and CDR2 SMNVEV (reference sequence). CDR3 length: 14 amino acids. The CDR3, as DNA: TGTGCCAGCAGTTTACTAGGCCAGAATGAAAAACTGTTTTTT. Amino acid sequence: CASSLLGQNEKLFF.

This sequence joins TRBV10-3 and TRBJ2-7; D is undetermined. The CDR3 extends over 13 amino acids. The V gene's germline CDR1 is ENHRY and CDR2 SYGVKD. V was pared by 4 bases and J by 1 base, with 8 bases between. In DNA form, the CDR3 reads TGTGCCATCAGTGTGCAAGGGTCCTACGAGCAGTACTTC. It translates to CAISVQGSYEQYF.

The J gene is TRBJ2-1, the V gene TRBV6-2 or TRBV6-3; 10 bases match TRBD2. After removal of 6 bases from V and 2 bases from J, the junction contained 7 bases not matched to a gene. The CDR3 has 16 amino acids. The germline CDR1 and CDR2 sequences are MNHEY and SVGEGT. Written as DNA, the CDR3 is TGTGCCAGCAGCCCTAGCGGGAGTCCAACCTACAATGAGCAGTTCTTC. Translation gives CASSPSGSPTYNEQFF.

The gene calls are TRBV7-9 and TRBJ2-7, with TRBD1 matching over 12 bases. The CDR3 is 18 residues long. The V gene end was trimmed by 5 bases and the J gene end by 2 bases; junction bases not matched to a gene: 13. Germline values: CDR1 SEHNR, CDR2 FQNEAQ (reference sequence). CDR3 residues: CASSPLGTGGRPPYEQYF. The CDR3 DNA reads as TGTGCCAGCAGCCCTTTGGGGACAGGGGGCCGCCCTCCCTACGAGCAGTACTTC.

The CDR3 region is CASSPGVAGETQYF. The CDR3 DNA sequence: TGTGCCAGCAGCCCAGGGGTAGCGGGAGAGACCCAGTACTTC. The chain couples TRBV9 to TRBJ2-5, with D perhaps TRBD2 (7 bases). This CDR3 has 14 amino acids. V lost 4 bases, J lost 4 bases, and 14 bases lay in between. Germline V gene sequence: CDR1 SGDLS, CDR2 YYNGEE.

The table lists this clone with a count of one. The J gene is TRBJ2-2, the V gene TRBV18, with D perhaps matching TRBD1 (5 bases). V lost 5 bases to trimming and J lost 5 bases, with 12 bases between them. From germline, CDR1 is KGHSH and CDR2 LQKENI. This CDR3 region has 14 residues. CDR3 nucleotide sequence: TGTGCCAGCTCAGTGGCGGCAGGGACCGGGGAGCTGTTTTTT. It encodes CASSVAAGTGELFF. The full variable domain, completed using reference TRBV18 and TRBJ2-2, is NAGVMQNPRHLVRRRGQEARLRCSPMKGHSHVYWYRQLPEEGLKFMVYLQKENIIDESGMPKERFSAEFPKEGPSILRIQQVVRGDSAAYFCASSVAAGTGELFFGEGSRLTVL.

About this clone: Other DNA variants within this sample encode the same CDR3. The rearrangement joins TRBV20-1 to TRBJ1-1; D not certain. The CDR3 is made up of 11 amino acids. The germline gives CDR1 DFQATT, CDR2 SNEGSKA (reference sequence). Trimming removed 1 base at V and 3 bases at J, with 3 bases between. Here the CDR3 reads CSARGYTEAFF. For the CDR3, the DNA is TGCAGTGCTAGAGGCTACACTGAAGCTTTCTTT.